The clone carrying this T cell receptor beta chain is termed medium-sized (0.01 to 0.1%). The sample is drawn from a study of chronic HIV infection and antiretroviral therapy. TCRdb ran MiXCR on the 5' RACE reads and lists one entry per CDR3 protein. The sample shows fewer than 40,000 distinct CDR3 sequences, around 9% of them seen only once. The germline V gene encodes CDR1 SQVTM and CDR2 ANQGSEA. The CDR3 totals 10 residues. Trimming stripped 6 bases from V and 1 base from J, with 3 bases between. The sequence came from an adult who had HIV and had not received antiretroviral therapy, or was an uninfected healthy control (not recorded which). Source material: peripheral blood. This chain joins TRBV29-1 and TRBJ1-1; D is unresolved. Here the CDR3 DNA reads TGCAGCGTACAGAACACTGAAGCTTTCTTT. Residues: CSVQNTEAFF.